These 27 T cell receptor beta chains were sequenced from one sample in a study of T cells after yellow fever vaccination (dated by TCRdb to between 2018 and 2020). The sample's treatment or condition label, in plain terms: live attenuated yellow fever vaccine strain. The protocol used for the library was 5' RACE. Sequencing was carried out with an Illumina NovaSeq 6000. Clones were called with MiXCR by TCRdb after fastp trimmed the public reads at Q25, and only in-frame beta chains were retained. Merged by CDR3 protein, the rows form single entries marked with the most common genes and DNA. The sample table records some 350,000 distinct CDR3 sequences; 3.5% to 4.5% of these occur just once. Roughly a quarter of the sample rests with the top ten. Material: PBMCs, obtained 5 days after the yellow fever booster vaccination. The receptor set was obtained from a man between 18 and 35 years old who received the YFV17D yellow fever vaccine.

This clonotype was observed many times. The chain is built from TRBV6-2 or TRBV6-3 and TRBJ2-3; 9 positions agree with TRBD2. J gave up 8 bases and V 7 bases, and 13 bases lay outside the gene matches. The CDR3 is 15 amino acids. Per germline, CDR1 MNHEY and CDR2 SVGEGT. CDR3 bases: TGTGCCAGCATCGGGACTAGCCAGGTTCAGGGTACGCAGTATTTT. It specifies CASIGTSQVQGTQYF.

The CDR3 reads CASSSDRGGNSPLHF. CDR3 nucleotides: TGTGCCAGCAGTTCAGACAGGGGCGGCAATTCACCCCTCCACTTT. This rearrangement joins TRBV7-2 to TRBJ1-6; 8 bases match TRBD1. V lost 6 bases and J lost 7; bases outside the gene matches: 8. Germline V gene sequence: CDR1 SGHTA, CDR2 FQGNSA. The CDR3 consists of 15 residues.

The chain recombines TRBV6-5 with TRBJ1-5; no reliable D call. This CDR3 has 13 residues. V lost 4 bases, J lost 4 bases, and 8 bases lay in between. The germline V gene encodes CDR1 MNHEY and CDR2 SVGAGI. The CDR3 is CASSSRLNQPQHF. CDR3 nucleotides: TGTGCCAGCAGTTCACGGTTAAATCAGCCCCAGCATTTT.

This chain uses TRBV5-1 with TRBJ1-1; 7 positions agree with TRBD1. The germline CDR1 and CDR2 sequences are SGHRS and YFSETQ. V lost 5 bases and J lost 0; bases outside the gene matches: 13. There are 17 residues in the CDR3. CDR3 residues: CASSKVGTATLNTEAFF. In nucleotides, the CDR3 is TGCGCCAGCAGTAAAGTTGGGACAGCCACCCTGAACACTGAAGCTTTCTTT.

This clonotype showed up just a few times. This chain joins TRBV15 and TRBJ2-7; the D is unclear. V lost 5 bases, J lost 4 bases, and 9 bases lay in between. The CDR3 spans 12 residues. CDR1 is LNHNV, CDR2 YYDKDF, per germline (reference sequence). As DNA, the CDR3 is TGTGCCACCAGCGTAGGGTCTTACGAGCAGTACTTC. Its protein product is CATSVGSYEQYF.

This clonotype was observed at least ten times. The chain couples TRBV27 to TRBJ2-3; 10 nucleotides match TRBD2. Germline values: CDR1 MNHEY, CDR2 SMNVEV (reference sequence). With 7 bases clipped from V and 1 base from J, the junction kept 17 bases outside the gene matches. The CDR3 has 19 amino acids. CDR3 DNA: TGTGCCAGCACCCTGAAGGGGGAACTAGCGGGACGTCGCACAGATACGCAGTATTTT. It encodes CASTLKGELAGRRTDTQYF.

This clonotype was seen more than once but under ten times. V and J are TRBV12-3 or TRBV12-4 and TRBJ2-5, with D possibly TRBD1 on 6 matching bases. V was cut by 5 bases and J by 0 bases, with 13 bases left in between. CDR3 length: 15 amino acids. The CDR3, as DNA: TGTGCCAGCAGTCACTGGACAGCCGACCAAGAGACCCAGTACTTC. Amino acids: CASSHWTADQETQYF.

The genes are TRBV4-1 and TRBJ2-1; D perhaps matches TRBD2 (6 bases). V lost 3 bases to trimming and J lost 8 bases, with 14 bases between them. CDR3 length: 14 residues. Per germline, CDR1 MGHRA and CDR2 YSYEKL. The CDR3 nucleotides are TGCGCCAGCAGCCATCGGGACTCGCCTTATGAGCAGTTCTTC. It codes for CASSHRDSPYEQFF.

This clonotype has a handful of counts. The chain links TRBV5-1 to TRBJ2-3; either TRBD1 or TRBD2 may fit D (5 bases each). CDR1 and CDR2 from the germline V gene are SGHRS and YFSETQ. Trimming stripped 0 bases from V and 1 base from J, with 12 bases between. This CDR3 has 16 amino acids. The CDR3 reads CASSLAPRGGTDTQYF. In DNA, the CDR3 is TGCGCCAGCAGCTTGGCCCCGAGGGGCGGCACAGATACGCAGTATTTT.

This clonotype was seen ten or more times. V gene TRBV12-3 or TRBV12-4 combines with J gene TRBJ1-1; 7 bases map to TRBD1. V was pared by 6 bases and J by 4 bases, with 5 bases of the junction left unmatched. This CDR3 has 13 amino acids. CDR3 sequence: CASRRGLSTEAFF. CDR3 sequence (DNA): TGTGCCAGCAGAAGGGGGCTGAGCACTGAAGCTTTCTTT.

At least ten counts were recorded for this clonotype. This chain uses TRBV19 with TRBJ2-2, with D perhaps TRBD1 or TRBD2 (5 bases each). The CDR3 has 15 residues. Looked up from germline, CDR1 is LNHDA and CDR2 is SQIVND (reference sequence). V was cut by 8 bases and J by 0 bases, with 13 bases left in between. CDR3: CASSIGTANTGELFF. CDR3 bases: TGTGCCAGTTCCATTGGGACCGCGAACACCGGGGAGCTGTTTTTT.

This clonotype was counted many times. The CDR3 region is CASSQGERSGGASEQFF. In nucleotides, the CDR3 is TGTGCCAGCAGCCAAGGGGAAAGAAGCGGGGGGGCTAGCGAGCAGTTCTTC. The rearrangement joins TRBV4-2 to TRBJ2-1; TRBD2 matches at 10 bases. J was trimmed by 10 bases and V by 1 base; bases with no gene match: 13. Germline V CDR1 and CDR2: LGHNA, YNFKEQ. The CDR3 contains 17 residues.

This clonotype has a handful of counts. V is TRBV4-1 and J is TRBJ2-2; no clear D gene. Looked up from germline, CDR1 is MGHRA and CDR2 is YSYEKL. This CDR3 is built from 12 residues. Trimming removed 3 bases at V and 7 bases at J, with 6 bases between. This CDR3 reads CASSHVSGELFF. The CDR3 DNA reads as TGCGCCAGCAGCCATGTCAGCGGGGAGCTGTTTTTT.

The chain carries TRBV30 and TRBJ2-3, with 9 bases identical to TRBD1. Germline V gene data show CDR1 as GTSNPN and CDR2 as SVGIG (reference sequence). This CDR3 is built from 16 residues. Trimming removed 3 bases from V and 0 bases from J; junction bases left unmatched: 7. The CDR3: CAWSAGTGTSTDTQYF. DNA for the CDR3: TGTGCCTGGAGCGCTGGGACAGGGACTAGCACAGATACGCAGTATTTT.

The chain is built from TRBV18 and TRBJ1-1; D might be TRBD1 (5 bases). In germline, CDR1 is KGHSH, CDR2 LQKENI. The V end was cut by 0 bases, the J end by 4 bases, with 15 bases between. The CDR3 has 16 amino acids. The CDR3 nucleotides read TGTGCCAGCTCACCACCAAATGGCGGCGGGGCCACTGAAGCTTTCTTT. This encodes CASSPPNGGGATEAFF.

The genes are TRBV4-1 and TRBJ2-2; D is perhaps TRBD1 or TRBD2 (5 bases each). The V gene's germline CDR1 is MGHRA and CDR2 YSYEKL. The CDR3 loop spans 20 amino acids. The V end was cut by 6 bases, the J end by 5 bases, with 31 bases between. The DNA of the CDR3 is TGCGCCAGCAGGCACTGGGGGAAATACGACACCCGTCTCCGAACCGGGGAGCTGTTTTTT. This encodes CASRHWGKYDTRLRTGELFF.

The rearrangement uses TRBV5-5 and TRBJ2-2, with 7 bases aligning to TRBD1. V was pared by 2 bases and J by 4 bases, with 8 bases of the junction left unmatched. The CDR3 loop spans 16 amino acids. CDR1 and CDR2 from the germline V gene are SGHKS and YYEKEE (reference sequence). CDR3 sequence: CASSLAPRTGTGELFF. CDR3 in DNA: TGTGCCAGCAGCTTAGCCCCTAGGACAGGCACCGGGGAGCTGTTTTTT.

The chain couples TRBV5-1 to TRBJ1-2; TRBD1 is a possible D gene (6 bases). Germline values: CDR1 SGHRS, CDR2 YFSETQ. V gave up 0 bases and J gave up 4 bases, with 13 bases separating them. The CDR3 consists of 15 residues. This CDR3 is CASSLDRVPLYGYTF. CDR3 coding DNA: TGCGCCAGCAGCTTGGACAGGGTCCCCCTCTATGGCTACACCTTC.

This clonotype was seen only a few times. The CDR3 region has the DNA TGTGCCAGCTCACCACCTAGGCAGGGGAGAACAGATACGCAGTATTTT. Translation: CASSPPRQGRTDTQYF. The chain employs TRBV18 and TRBJ2-3, with D maybe TRBD1 (6 bases). The CDR3 runs to 16 residues. From germline, CDR1 is KGHSH and CDR2 LQKENI. V lost 0 bases to trimming and J lost 3 bases, with 13 bases between them.

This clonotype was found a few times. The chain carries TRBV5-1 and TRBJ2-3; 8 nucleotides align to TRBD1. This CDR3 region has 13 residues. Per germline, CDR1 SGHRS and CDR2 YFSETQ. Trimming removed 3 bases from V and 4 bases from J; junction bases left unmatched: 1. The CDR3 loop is CASSWGQADTQYF. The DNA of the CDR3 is TGCGCCAGCAGCTGGGGACAGGCAGATACGCAGTATTTT. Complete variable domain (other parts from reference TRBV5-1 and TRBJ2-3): KAGVTQTPRYLIKTRGQQVTLSCSPISGHRSVSWYQQTPGQGLQFLFEYFSETQRNKGNFPGRFSGRQFSNSRSEMNVSTLELGDSALYLCASSWGQADTQYFGPGTRLTVL.

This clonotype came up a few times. The chain's CDR3 is CASSYSMADLTDTQYF. The CDR3 nucleotides read TGTGCCAGCAGTTACTCGATGGCAGACCTCACAGATACGCAGTATTTT. This chain uses TRBV6-5 with TRBJ2-3, with D uncertain. Germline lookup yields CDR1 MNHEY and CDR2 SVGAGI. There are 16 residues in the CDR3. With 0 bases removed from V and 2 bases from J, the gap between germline ends came to 12 bases.

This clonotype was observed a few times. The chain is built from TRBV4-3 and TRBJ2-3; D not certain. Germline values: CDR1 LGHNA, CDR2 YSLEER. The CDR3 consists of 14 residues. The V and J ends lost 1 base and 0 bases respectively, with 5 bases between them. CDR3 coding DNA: TGCGCCAGCAGCCAAGTAACCAGCACAGATACGCAGTATTTT. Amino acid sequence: CASSQVTSTDTQYF.

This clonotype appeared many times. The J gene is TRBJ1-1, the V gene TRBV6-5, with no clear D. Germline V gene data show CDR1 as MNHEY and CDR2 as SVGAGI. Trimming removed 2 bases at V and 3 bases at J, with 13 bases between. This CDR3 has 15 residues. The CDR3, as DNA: TGTGCCAGCAGTTACGCGGGGTGGAGGGACACTGAAGCTTTCTTT. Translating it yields CASSYAGWRDTEAFF.

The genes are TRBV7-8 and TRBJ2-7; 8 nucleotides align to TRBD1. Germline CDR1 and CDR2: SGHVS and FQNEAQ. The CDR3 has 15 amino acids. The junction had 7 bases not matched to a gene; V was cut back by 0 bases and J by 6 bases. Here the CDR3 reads CASSLAGDRMGEQYF. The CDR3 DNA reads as TGTGCCAGCAGCTTAGCGGGGGACAGGATGGGCGAGCAGTACTTC. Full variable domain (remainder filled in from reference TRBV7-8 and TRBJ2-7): GAGVSQSPRYKVAKRGQDVALRCDPISGHVSLFWYQQALGQGPEFLTYFQNEAQLDKSGLPSDRFFAERPEGSVSTLKIQRTQQEDSAVYLCASSLAGDRMGEQYFGPGTRLTVT.

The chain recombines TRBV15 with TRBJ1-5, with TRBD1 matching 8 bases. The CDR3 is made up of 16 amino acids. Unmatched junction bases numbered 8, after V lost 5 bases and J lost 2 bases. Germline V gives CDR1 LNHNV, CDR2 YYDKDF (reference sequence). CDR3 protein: CATSVTRGPGNQPQHF. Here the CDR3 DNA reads TGTGCCACCAGCGTAACCAGGGGGCCAGGCAATCAGCCCCAGCATTTT.

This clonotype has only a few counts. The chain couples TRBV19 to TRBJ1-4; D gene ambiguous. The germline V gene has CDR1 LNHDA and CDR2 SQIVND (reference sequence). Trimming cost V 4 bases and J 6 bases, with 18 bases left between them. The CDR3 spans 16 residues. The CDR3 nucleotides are TGTGCCAGTAGTAGAATCAGTGCTCCGAGCGATGAAAAACTGTTTTTT. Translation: CASSRISAPSDEKLFF.

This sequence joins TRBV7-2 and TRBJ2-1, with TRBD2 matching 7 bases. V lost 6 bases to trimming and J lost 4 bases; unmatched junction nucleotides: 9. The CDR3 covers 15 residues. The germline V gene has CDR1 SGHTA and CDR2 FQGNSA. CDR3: CASSPASGWYNEQFF. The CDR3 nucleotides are TGTGCCAGCAGTCCCGCTAGCGGATGGTACAATGAGCAGTTCTTC.